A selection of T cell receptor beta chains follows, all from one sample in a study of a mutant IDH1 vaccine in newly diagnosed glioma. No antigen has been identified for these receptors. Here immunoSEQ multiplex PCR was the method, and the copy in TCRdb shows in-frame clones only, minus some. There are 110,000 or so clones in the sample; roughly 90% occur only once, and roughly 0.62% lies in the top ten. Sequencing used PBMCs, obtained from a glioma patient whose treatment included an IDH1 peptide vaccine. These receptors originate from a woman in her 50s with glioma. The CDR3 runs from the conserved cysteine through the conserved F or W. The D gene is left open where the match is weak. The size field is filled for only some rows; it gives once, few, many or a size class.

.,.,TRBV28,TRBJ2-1,CASSSSTFASYNEQFF,TGTGCCAGCAGCTCTTCCACCTTTGCCTCCTACAATGAGCAGTTCTTC
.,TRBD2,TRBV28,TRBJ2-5,CASSLSGGQTQYF,TGTGCCAGCAGTTTATCGGGGGGACAGACCCAGTACTTC
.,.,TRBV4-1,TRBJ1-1,CASSQVLYGYTEAFF,TGCGCCAGCAGCCAAGTTCTCTACGGGTACACTGAAGCTTTCTTT
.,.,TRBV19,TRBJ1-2,CASKSYGYTF,TGTGCCAGTAAGAGCTATGGCTACACCTTC
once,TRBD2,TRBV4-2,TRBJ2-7,CASSQEGRGLAGIYEQYF,TGTGCCAGCAGCCAAGAAGGGCGTGGACTAGCGGGGATATACGAGCAGTACTTC
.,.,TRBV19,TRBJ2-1,CASRPHLYNEQFF,TGTGCCAGTAGACCACACCTCTACAATGAGCAGTTCTTC
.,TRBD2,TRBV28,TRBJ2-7,CASTTIAGGNYEQYF,TGTGCCAGCACCACCATAGCGGGAGGGAACTACGAGCAGTACTTC
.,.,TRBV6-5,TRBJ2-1,CASNPGLSSYNEQFF,TGTGCCAGCAACCCGGGACTCAGCTCCTACAATGAGCAGTTCTTC
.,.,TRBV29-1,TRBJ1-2,CSAHLRDTSSGKYGYTF,TGCAGCGCCCACCTTAGGGACACGAGCTCGGGGAAATATGGCTACACCTTC
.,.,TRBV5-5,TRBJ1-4,CASSLQGWGEKLFF,TGTGCCAGCAGCTTGCAGGGGTGGGGTGAAAAACTGTTTTTT
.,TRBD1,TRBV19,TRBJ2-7,CASSMATGFSYEQYF,TGTGCCAGTAGTATGGCGACAGGGTTCTCCTACGAGCAGTACTTC
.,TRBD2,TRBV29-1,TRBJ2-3,CSAPRTSGSTDTQYF,TGCAGCGCCCCTAGGACTAGCGGTAGCACAGATACGCAGTATTTT
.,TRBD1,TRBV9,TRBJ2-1,CASSVGTAYNEQFF,TGTGCCAGCAGCGTCGGGACAGCCTACAATGAGCAGTTCTTC
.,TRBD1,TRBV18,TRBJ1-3,CASSPSTGGPGNTIYF,TGTGCCAGCTCACCGTCGACAGGGGGCCCCGGAAACACCATATATTTT
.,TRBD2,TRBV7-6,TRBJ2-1,CASSPRLASNEQFF,TGTGCCAGCAGCCCGAGACTAGCGAGCAATGAGCAGTTCTTC
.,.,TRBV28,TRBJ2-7,CASSLFAGPYEQYF,TGTGCCAGCAGTTTATTCGCAGGCCCCTACGAGCAGTACTTC
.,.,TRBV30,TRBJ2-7,CAWSFPGWVYEQYF,TGTGCCTGGAGTTTTCCAGGGTGGGTTTACGAGCAGTACTTC
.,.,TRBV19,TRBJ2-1,CASSIEGGGYNEQFF,TGTGCCAGTAGTATCGAGGGGGGCGGCTACAATGAGCAGTTCTTC
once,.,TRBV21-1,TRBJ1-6,CAILQGQGSYNSPLHF,TGTGCCATCCTACAGGGGCAAGGCTCCTATAATTCACCCCTCCACTTT
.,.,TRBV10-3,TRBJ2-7,CAIADNQGYYEQYF,TGTGCCATCGCTGACAACCAGGGCTACTACGAGCAGTACTTC
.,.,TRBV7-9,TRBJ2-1,CASSFGGTYNEQFF,TGTGCCAGCAGCTTCGGAGGGACCTACAATGAGCAGTTCTTC
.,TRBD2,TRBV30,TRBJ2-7,CAWSVQSGREYEQYF,TGTGCCTGGAGTGTACAAAGCGGGAGGGAGTACGAGCAGTACTTC
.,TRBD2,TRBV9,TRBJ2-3,CASSVALAGEPYTQYF,TGTGCCAGCAGCGTAGCACTAGCGGGAGAACCGTATACGCAGTATTTT
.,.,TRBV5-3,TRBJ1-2,CARSLTNKNYGYTF,TGTGCCAGAAGCCTTACCAATAAAAACTATGGCTACACCTTC
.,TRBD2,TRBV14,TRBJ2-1,CASSRPSGSGEQFF,TGTGCCAGCAGCCGCCCTAGCGGGAGCGGTGAGCAGTTCTTC
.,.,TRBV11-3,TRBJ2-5,CASSLGSGLSQETQYF,TGTGCCAGCAGCTTAGGCAGCGGTCTTTCCCAAGAGACCCAGTACTTC
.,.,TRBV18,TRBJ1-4,CASSPLQDSNEKLFF,TGTGCCAGCTCACCGCTTCAGGATTCTAATGAAAAACTGTTTTTT
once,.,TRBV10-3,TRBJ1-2,CAISEGQTNYGYTF,TGTGCCATCAGTGAGGGGCAGACTAACTATGGCTACACCTTC
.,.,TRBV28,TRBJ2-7,CASSSDAGEQYF,TGTGCCAGCAGTTCGGACGCCGGAGAGCAGTACTTC
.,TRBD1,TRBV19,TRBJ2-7,CASSIAGTDSYEQYF,TGTGCCAGTAGTATAGCCGGGACAGACTCCTACGAGCAGTACTTC
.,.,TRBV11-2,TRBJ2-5,CASSLVQQETQYF,TGTGCCAGCAGCTTAGTGCAGCAAGAGACCCAGTACTTC
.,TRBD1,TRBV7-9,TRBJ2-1,CASSLVWTGVGNEQFF,TGTGCCAGCAGCTTAGTCTGGACAGGGGTCGGCAATGAGCAGTTCTTC
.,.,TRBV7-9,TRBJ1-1,CASSPPFRDSRATEAFF,TGTGCCAGCAGCCCCCCCTTCCGGGACTCTAGGGCCACTGAAGCTTTCTTT
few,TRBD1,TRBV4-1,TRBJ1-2,CASSQRDRVSGYTF,TGCGCCAGCAGCCAACGGGACAGGGTTTCCGGCTACACCTTC
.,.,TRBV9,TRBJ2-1,CASSVERVTYNEQFF,TGTGCCAGCAGCGTAGAGCGGGTCACCTACAATGAGCAGTTCTTC
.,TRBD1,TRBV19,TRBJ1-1,CASSIRQGVGNTEAFF,TGTGCCAGTAGTATAAGACAGGGAGTAGGGAACACTGAAGCTTTCTTT
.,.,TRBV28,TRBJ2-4,CASSGRDPGPLAKNIQYF,TGTGCCAGCAGCGGAAGAGATCCGGGACCTCTAGCCAAAAACATTCAGTACTTC
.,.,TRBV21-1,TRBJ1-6,CASRQDPGQGNSPLHF,TGTGCCAGCAGACAAGATCCGGGACAGGGGAATTCACCCCTCCACTTT
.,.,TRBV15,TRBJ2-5,CATSKAGTPRGQYF,TGTGCCACCAGCAAGGCAGGGACCCCTCGTGGCCAGTACTTC
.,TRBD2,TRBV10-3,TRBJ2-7,CASGTSGRSYEQYF,TGTGCCAGCGGGACTAGCGGGAGGTCCTACGAGCAGTACTTC
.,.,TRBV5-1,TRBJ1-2,CASSLAGATFGGYTF,TGCGCCAGCAGCTTGGCCGGAGCAACATTCGGTGGCTACACCTTC
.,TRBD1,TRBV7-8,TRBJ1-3,CASSVTGVGNTIYF,TGTGCCAGCAGCGTCACAGGGGTGGGAAACACCATATATTTT
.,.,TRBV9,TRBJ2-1,CASSAGASQFF,TGTGCCAGCAGCGCAGGGGCTAGTCAGTTCTTC
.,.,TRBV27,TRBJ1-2,CASSLSGRTFNYGYTF,TGTGCCAGCAGTTTATCTGGCAGGACGTTCAACTATGGCTACACCTTC
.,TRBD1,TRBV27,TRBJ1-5,CASTDRGGSNQPQHF,TGTGCCAGCACGGACAGGGGTGGAAGCAATCAGCCCCAGCATTTT
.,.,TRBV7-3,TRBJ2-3,CASSSGSWADTQYF,TGTGCCAGCAGCTCGGGGAGTTGGGCAGATACGCAGTATTTT
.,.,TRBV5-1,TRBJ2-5,CASKRGQLVKETQYF,TGCGCCAGCAAACGCGGACAGTTAGTGAAAGAGACCCAGTACTTC
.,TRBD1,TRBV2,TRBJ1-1,CASYEQGANTEAFF,TGTGCCAGCTATGAGCAGGGGGCGAACACTGAAGCTTTCTTT
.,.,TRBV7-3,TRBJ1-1,CASSPRVGELDAFF,TGTGCCAGCAGCCCCCGGGTGGGGGAGTTGGACGCTTTCTTT
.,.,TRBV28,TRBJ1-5,CASSLNQPQHF,TGTGCCAGCAGCCTCAATCAGCCCCAGCATTTT
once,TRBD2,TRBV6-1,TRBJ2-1,CASSDQRENEQFF,TGTGCCAGCAGTGATCAGCGGGAGAATGAGCAGTTCTTC
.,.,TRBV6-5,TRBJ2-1,CASRPLPRNIREQFF,TGTGCCAGCAGACCTCTCCCTAGAAATATTCGTGAGCAGTTCTTC
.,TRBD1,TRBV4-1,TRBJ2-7,CASSLGTGQSSYEQYF,TGCGCCAGCAGCCTTGGGACAGGACAGAGCTCCTACGAGCAGTACTTC
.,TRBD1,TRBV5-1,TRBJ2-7,CASSLQGYEQYF,TGCGCCAGCAGCTTACAGGGGTACGAGCAGTACTTC
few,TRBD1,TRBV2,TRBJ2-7,CASSINRGVDEQYF,TGTGCCAGCAGTATAAACAGGGGGGTAGACGAGCAGTACTTC